This paragraph reports one T cell receptor beta chain. Its antigen is unknown. An amount of RNA that ranged from roughly 0.5 to 1 ug was reverse transcribed with random hexamers. TCRdb re-analysed the immunoSEQ multiplex PCR reads in MiXCR, keeping a single row per CDR3 protein. The sample has roughly 190,000 distinct CDR3 sequences; 90% to 96% are singletons. Germline V gene data show CDR1 as MNHEY and CDR2 as SMNVEV (reference sequence). This CDR3 spans 14 amino acids. V was pared by 8 bases and J by 8 bases, with 11 bases of the junction left unmatched. This specimen comes from a study of CD8 T cells in Susac syndrome. Study-level results: The Susac syndrome CD4+ T cell repertoires displayed no clonal expansion.

The source of this sequence is a human donor with Susac syndrome. Sample: CD4+ T cells from PBMCs. The rearrangement links TRBV27 to TRBJ2-1; the match to TRBD1 covers 8 bases. The CDR3 loop reads CASQEGQAVDEQFF. DNA of the CDR3: TGTGCCAGCCAAGAGGGACAGGCGGTAGATGAGCAGTTCTTC.